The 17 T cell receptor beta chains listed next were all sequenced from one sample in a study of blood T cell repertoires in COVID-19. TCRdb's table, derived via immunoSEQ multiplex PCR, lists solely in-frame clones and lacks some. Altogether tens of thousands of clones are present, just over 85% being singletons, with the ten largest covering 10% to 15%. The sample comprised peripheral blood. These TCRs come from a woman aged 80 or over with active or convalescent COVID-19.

Written as DNA, the CDR3 is TGTGCCAGTACTCACGGGACAGGGGGCGACTATGGCTACACCTTC. Residues: CASTHGTGGDYGYTF. V usage is TRBV19 and J usage is TRBJ1-2; 12 bases are shared with TRBD1. The V segment lost 7 bases and the J segment 3 bases; nucleotides outside the gene matches: 6. Per germline, CDR1 LNHDA and CDR2 SQIVND (reference sequence). The CDR3 covers 15 residues.

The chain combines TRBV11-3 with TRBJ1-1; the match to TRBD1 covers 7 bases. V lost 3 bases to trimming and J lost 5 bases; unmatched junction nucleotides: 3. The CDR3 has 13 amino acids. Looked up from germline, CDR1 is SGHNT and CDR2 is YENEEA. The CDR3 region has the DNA TGTGCCAGCAGCTTCCAGGGGGGAACTGAAGCTTTCTTT. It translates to CASSFQGGTEAFF.

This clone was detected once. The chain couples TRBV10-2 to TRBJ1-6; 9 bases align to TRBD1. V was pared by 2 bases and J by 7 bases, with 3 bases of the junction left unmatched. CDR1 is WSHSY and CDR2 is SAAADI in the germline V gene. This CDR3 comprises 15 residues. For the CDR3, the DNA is TGCGCCAGCAGTGAGACCGGGACAGGGAATTCACCCCTCCACTTT. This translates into CASSETGTGNSPLHF.

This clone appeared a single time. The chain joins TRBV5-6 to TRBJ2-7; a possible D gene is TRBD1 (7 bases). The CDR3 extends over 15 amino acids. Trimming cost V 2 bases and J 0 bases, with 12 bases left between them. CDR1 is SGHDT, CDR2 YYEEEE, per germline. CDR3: CASSFRGTVSYEQYF. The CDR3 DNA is TGTGCCAGCAGCTTCCGGGGGACAGTCTCCTACGAGCAGTACTTC.

DNA for the CDR3: TGTGCCAGCTCACCACCGAGTGGGCTGGAGACCCAGTACTTC. It specifies CASSPPSGLETQYF. This rearrangement joins TRBV18 to TRBJ2-5; D remains ambiguous. CDR1 is KGHSH and CDR2 is LQKENI in the germline V gene. The CDR3 contains 14 residues. Deletions cut 0 bases from V and 5 bases from J, with 10 bases between.

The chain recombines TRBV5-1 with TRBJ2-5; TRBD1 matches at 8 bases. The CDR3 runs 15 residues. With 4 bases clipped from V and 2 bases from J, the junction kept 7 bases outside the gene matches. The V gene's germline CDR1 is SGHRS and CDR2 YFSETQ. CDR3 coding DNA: TGCGCCAGCAGCCGGGTGGACAGGGCTCAAGAGACCCAGTACTTC. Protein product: CASSRVDRAQETQYF.

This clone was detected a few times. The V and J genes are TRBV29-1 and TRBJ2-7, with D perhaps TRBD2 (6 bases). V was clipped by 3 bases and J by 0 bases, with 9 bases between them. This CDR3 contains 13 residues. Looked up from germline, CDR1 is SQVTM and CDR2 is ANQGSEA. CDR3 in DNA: TGCAGCGTTGAGGGGCGGGACTCCTACGAGCAGTACTTC. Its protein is CSVEGRDSYEQYF.

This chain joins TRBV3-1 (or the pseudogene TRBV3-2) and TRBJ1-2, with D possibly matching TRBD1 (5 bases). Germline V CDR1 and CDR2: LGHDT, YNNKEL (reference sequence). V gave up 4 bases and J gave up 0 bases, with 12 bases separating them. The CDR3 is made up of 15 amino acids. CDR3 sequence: CASSPREGTNYGYTF. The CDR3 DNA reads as TGTGCCAGCAGCCCCAGGGAGGGGACTAACTATGGCTACACCTTC.

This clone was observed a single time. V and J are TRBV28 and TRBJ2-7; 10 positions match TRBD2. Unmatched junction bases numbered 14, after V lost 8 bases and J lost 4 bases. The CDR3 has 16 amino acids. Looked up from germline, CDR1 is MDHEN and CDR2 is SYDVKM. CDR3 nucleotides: TGTGCCAGCGAAGAGCGGGAGGGCCGAGGTTTATACGAGCAGTACTTC. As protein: CASEEREGRGLYEQYF.

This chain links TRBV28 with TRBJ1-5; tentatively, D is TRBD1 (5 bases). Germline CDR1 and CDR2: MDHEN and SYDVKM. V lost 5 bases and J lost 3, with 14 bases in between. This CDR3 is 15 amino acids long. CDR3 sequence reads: CASSIRGNPNQPQHF. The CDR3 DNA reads TGTGCCAGCAGTATCCGGGGGAACCCCAATCAGCCCCAGCATTTT.

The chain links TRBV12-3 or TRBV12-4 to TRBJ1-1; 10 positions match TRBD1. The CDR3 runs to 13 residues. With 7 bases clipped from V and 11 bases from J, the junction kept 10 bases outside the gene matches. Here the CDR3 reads CASNQLTGGAAFF. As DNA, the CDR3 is TGTGCCAGCAATCAACTGACAGGGGGCGCGGCTTTCTTT.

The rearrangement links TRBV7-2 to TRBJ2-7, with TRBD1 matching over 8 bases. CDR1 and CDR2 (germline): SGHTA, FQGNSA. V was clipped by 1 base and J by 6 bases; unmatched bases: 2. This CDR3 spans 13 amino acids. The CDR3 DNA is TGTGCCAGCAGCTTAGTCAGGGGGCCCGAGCAGTACTTC. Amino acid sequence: CASSLVRGPEQYF.

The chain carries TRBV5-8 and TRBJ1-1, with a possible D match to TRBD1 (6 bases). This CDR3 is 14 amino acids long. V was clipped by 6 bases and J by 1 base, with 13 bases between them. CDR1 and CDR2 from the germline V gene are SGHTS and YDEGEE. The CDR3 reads CASKKGGWNTEAFF. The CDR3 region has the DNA TGTGCCAGCAAAAAGGGGGGGTGGAACACTGAAGCTTTCTTT.

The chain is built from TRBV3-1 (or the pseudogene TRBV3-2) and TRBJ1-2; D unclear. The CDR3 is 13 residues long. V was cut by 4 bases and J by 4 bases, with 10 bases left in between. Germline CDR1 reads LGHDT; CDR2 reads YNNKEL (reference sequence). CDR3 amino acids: CASSLEQFYGYTF. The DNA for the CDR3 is TGTGCCAGCAGCCTGGAACAGTTCTATGGCTACACCTTC.

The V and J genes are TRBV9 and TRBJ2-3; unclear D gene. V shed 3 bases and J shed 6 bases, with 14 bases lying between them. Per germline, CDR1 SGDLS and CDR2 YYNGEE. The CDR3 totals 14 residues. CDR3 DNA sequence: TGTGCCAGCAGCGCCCAGAGAGGCCTTGATACGCAGTATTTT. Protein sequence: CASSAQRGLDTQYF.

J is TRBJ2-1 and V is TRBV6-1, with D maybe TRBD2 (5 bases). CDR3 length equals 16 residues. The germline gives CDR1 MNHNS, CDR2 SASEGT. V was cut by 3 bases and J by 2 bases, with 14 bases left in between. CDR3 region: CASSEFRGVPYNEQFF. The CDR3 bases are TGTGCCAGCAGTGAGTTTCGGGGAGTTCCCTACAATGAGCAGTTCTTC.

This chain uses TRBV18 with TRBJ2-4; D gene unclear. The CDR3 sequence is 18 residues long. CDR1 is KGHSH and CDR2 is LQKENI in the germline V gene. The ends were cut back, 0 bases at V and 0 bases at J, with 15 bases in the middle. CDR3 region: CASSPPVQNIQAKNIQYF. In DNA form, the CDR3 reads TGTGCCAGCTCACCACCGGTACAGAACATACAAGCCAAAAACATTCAGTACTTC.